This TCR beta chain came from a study of blood T cell dynamics during melanoma immunotherapy. Turning to the study itself: Standard first-line treatment here was pembrolizumab or nivolumab plus ipilimumab in metastatic melanoma. Findings of the study overall: Clones driving repertoire changes may be melanoma-specific or general immune activation. Disease-control patients' PBMC repertoires became either more clonal or more diverse at W3.

This sample's time point: week 3, after first cycle of checkpoint inhibitor. Repertoires were generated with immunoSEQ multiplex PCR, while TCRdb's copy carries only in-frame clones and drops some. The sample consists of fewer than 15,000 clones, around 85% of them appearing once. Germline V gene data show CDR1 as KGHSH and CDR2 as LQKENI. The CDR3 consists of 18 residues. Trimming cost V 3 bases and J 1 base; bases outside gene matches: 11. Regarding this clone: Its antigen is currently unknown.

This sample comprised blood, obtained from a patient treated with checkpoint blockade. The TCR was taken from a human donor with melanoma. This chain uses TRBV18 with TRBJ2-3; TRBD2 matches 9 bases. CDR3 residues: CASSPRLAVVAGTDTQYF. Here the CDR3 DNA reads TGTGCCAGCTCACCTAGACTAGCGGTGGTCGCGGGCACAGATACGCAGTATTTT.